This TCR beta chain stems from a study of T cells in Graves' hyperthyroidism and ophthalmopathy. Study in general: Blood was drawn when the patient was first diagnosed and still untreated. Study observations and caveats: In blood, most of the thyroid clonotypes expanded above 0.001 were also present.

The CDR3 is 13 amino acids. CDR1 SGHTA and CDR2 FQGTGA come from the germline V gene. V lost 4 bases to trimming and J lost 8 bases; unmatched junction nucleotides: 4. To note about this clonotype: The target antigen is unknown.

TCR beta CDR3 region amplification was performed from RNA transcripts. First-round RT-PCR targeting the TCR CDR3 was performed with the HTBI primer set. MiXCR was run by TCRdb on the multiplex PCR reads, yielding one entry per CDR3 protein. The sample holds about 500,000 distinct CDR3 sequences, 17% seen once. Sequencing used blood. This clonotype was sampled from a woman under 30 with Graves' ophthalmopathy. This chain links TRBV7-3 with TRBJ1-2, with 10 bases aligning to TRBD1. CDR3 coding DNA: TGTGCCAGCAGCTCGACAGGGGGCAACGGCTACACCTTC. Protein sequence: CASSSTGGNGYTF. Full variable domain (remainder filled in from reference TRBV7-3 and TRBJ1-2): GAGVSQTPSNKVTEKGKYVELRCDPISGHTALYWYRQSLGQGPEFLIYFQGTGAADDSGLPNDRFFAVRPEGSVSTLKIQRTERGDSAVYLCASSSTGGNGYTFGSGTRLTVV.